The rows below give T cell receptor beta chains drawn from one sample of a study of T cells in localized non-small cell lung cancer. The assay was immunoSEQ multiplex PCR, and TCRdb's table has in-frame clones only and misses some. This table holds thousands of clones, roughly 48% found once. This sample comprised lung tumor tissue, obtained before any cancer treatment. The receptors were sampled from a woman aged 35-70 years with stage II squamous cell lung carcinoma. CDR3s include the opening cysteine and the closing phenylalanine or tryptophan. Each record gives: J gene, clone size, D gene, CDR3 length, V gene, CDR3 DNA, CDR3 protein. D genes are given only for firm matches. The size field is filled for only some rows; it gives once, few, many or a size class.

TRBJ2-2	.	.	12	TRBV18	TGTGCCAGCTCACCGTGGACCGGGGAGCTGTTTTTT	CASSPWTGELFF
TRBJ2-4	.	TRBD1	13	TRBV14	TGTGCCAGCAGCCCACAGGGGTTAGACATTCAGTACTTC	CASSPQGLDIQYF
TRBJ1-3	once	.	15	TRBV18	TGTGCCAGCTCACCGGCGGGGGTCTCTGGAAACACCATATATTTT	CASSPAGVSGNTIYF
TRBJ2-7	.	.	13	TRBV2	TGTGCCAGCAGCTCAGACGGGGTGGGCGAGCAGTACTTC	CASSSDGVGEQYF
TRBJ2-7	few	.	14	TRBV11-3	TGTGCCAGCAGCCAAGCTCCTCAAACCTACGAGCAGTACTTC	CASSQAPQTYEQYF
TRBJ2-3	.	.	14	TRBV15	TGTGCCACCAGCCGGACAGCTAGCACAGATACGCAGTATTTT	CATSRTASTDTQYF
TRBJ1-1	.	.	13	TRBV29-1	TGCAGCGTGAGCGTCGGGTCGGGCACTGAAGCTTTCTTT	CSVSVGSGTEAFF
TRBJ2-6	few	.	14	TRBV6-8	TGTGCCAGCAGTTACGACACTGGGGCCAACGTCCTGACTTTC	CASSYDTGANVLTF
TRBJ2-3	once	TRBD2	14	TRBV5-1	TGCGCCAGCAGCCCCGGACTAGCGGGAGATACGCAGTATTTT	CASSPGLAGDTQYF
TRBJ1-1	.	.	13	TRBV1	TGCGCCAGCAGCCAAGATGGCAGCACTGAAGCTTTCTTT	CASSQDGSTEAFF
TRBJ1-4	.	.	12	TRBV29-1	TGCAGCGTTGTTCCACCCGGGAGGGGTGAGTTTTTT	CSVVPPGRGEFF
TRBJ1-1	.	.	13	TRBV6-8	TGTGCCAGCAGTTGGGGACAGAACACTGAAGCTTTCTTT	CASSWGQNTEAFF
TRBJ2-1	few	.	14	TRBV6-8	TGTGCCAGCAGTCGGCAGCGAGGCCTCAATGAGCAGTTCTTC	CASSRQRGLNEQFF
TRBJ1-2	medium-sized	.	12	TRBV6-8	TGTGCCACCCGCCGGGGACTTTATGGCTACACCTTC	CATRRGLYGYTF
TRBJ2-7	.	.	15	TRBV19	TGTGCCAGTAGCCCCGACACGACCCCATACTACGAGCAGTACTTC	CASSPDTTPYYEQYF
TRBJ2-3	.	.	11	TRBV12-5	TGTGCTAGTAGCAGTACCGATACGCAGTATTTT	CASSSTDTQYF
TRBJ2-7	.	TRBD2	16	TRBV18	TGTGCCAGCTCACCAGGGGGCGGGAGGGCCGAAAACGAGCAGTACTTC	CASSPGGGRAENEQYF
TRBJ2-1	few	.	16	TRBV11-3	TGTGCCAGCAGCCAGTCGATGGCGGGGAATTACAATGAGCAGTTCTTC	CASSQSMAGNYNEQFF
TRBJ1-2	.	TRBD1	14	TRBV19	TGTGCCAGCGTCGATACAGGGGAGGGCTATGGCTACACCTTC	CASVDTGEGYGYTF
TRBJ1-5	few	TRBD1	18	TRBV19	TGTGCCAGTAGTACCCCGGGACAGGGGTCCTGGAGCAATCAGCCCCAGCATTTT	CASSTPGQGSWSNQPQHF
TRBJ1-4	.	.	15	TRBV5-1	TGCGCCAGCAAGGGGCAACAGGGATCTAATGAAAAACTGTTTTTT	CASKGQQGSNEKLFF
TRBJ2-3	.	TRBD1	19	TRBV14	TGTGCCAGCAGCCAAGATTCGAGACAGGGACCGCGAGCCGCAGATACGCAGTATTTT	CASSQDSRQGPRAADTQYF
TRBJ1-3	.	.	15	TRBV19	TGTGCCAGTAGTATAGGCCTGGACCCTGGAAACACCATATATTTT	CASSIGLDPGNTIYF
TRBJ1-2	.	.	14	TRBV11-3	TGTGCCAGCAGCTCCACGGCACAAATTTATGGCTACACCTTC	CASSSTAQIYGYTF
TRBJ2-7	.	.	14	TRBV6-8	TGTGCCAGCAGTTACTCGACTGGAGGCTACGAGCAGTACTTC	CASSYSTGGYEQYF
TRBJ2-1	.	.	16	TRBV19	TGTGCCAGTAGTATGAGACAGCTTAGATCCAACAATGAGCAGTTCTTC	CASSMRQLRSNNEQFF
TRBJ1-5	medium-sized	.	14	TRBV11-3	TGTGCCAGCAGCTTTGGAGGACCGGGGCAGCCCCAGCATTTT	CASSFGGPGQPQHF
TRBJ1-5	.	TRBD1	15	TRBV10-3	TGTGCCAGCAGTGAGACGACAGGGGTGGATCAGCCCCAGCATTTT	CASSETTGVDQPQHF
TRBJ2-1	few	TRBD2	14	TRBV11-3	TGTGCCAGCAGCCTGGGGCTAGCGGGTTATGAGCAGTTCTTC	CASSLGLAGYEQFF
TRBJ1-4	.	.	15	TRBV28	TGTGCCAGCAGTTCGGAGGGGCAGACTAATGAAAAACTGTTTTTT	CASSSEGQTNEKLFF
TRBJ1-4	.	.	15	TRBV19	TGTGCCAGTAGTAAGGGGACGACAACTAATGAAAAACTGTTTTTT	CASSKGTTTNEKLFF
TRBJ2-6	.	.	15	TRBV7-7	TGTGCCAGCAGCTGGGGGGTCTCTGGGGCCAACGTCCTGACTTTC	CASSWGVSGANVLTF
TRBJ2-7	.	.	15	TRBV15	TGTGCCACCAGCGGTTCCAGTGGACGACTCTACGAGCAGTACTTC	CATSGSSGRLYEQYF
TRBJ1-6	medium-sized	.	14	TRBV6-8	TGTGCCAGCTCCCGTGAGTCTATGGGTTCACCCCTCCACTTT	CASSRESMGSPLHF
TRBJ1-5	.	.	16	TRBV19	TGTGCCAGTAGTATACTGAGGGTTGGGGGCAATCAGCCCCAGCATTTT	CASSILRVGGNQPQHF
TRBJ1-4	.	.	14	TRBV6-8	TGTGCCAGCAGTTCCCGACAAACTAATGAAAAACTGTTTTTT	CASSSRQTNEKLFF
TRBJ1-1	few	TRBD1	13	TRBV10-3	TGTGCCACCCATTCGGCAGGGGGGGGAGAAGCTTTCTTT	CATHSAGGGEAFF
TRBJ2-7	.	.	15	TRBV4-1	TGCGCCAGCAGCCAAGATTATGAAGGGAGCTACGAGCAGTACTTC	CASSQDYEGSYEQYF
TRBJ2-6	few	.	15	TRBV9	TGTGCCAGCAGTTCGTCGCGGACTGGGGCCAACGTCCTGACTTTC	CASSSSRTGANVLTF
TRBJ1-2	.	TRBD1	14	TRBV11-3	TGTGCCAGCAGCTCCGGGACAGGGATCTATGGCTACACCTTC	CASSSGTGIYGYTF
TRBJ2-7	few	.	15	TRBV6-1	TGTGCCAGCAGTGAAGGTCCGGTTAGCTCCTACGAGCAGTACTTC	CASSEGPVSSYEQYF
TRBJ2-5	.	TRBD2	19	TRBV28	TGTGCCAGCAGGCCGTCCTGGACTAGCGGGAGGGGTACTCAAGAGACCCAGTACTTC	CASRPSWTSGRGTQETQYF
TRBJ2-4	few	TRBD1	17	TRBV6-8	TGTGCCAGCAGTTCCCCAACAGGGGTCGGGGCCAAAAACATTCAGTACTTC	CASSSPTGVGAKNIQYF
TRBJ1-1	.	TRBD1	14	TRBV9	TGTGCCAGCCAACCGGGACAGTTGAACACTGAAGCTTTCTTT	CASQPGQLNTEAFF
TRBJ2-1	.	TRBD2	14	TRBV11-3	TGTGCCAGCAGTAGCGGGGGGGTCTACAATGAGCAGTTCTTC	CASSSGGVYNEQFF
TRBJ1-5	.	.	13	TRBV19	TGTGCCAGTAGTGACAAGGGCGACCAGCCCCAGCATTTT	CASSDKGDQPQHF
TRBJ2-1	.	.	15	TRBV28	TGTGCCAGCAGTGTCCGGGACTTCCGGGGATATGAGCAGTTCTTC	CASSVRDFRGYEQFF
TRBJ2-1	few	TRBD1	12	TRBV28	TGTGCCAGCGGGACAGGACACAATGAGCAGTTCTTC	CASGTGHNEQFF